These T cell receptor beta chains were read from a single sample in a study of control samples from healthy donors and cancer patients. Repertoires were generated with immunoSEQ multiplex PCR, while TCRdb's copy carries only in-frame clones and drops some. Of some 130,000 clones listed, approximately 92% were seen once; the top ten hold 4.5% to 7%. Sequenced input: blood. The receptor set was obtained from a man aged 18 to 29 in good health. CDR3s include the opening cysteine and the closing phenylalanine or tryptophan. The order of the fields is D gene, J gene, V gene, clone size, CDR3 protein, CDR3 DNA. A D gene is named only where the DNA matches it firmly. Not all rows give a size; the values are once, few, many and, for expanded clones, a class.

>.|TRBJ2-1|TRBV7-6|.
CASSLVGGGPGEFF
TGTGCCAGCAGCTTAGTCGGCGGGGGCCCCGGGGAGTTCTTC
>.|TRBJ2-3|TRBV29-1|.
CSVFRADTQYF
TGCAGCGTTTTTAGGGCAGATACGCAGTATTTT
>.|TRBJ1-1|TRBV6-6|.
CASTPSEGEAFF
TGTGCCAGCACTCCGAGTGAGGGCGAAGCTTTCTTT
>.|TRBJ1-3|TRBV11-2|.
CASSLPRSSGNTIYF
TGTGCCAGCAGCTTACCCCGGTCCTCTGGAAACACCATATATTTT
>.|TRBJ1-2|TRBV28|.
CASSDRLEGYTF
TGTGCCAGCAGTGACAGGCTCGAGGGCTACACCTTC
>.|TRBJ1-2|TRBV18|.
CASSPDLYGYTF
TGTGCCAGCTCACCGGACCTCTATGGCTACACCTTC
>.|TRBJ2-7|TRBV18|.
CASSPSGAGTYEQYF
TGTGCCAGCTCACCGTCAGGGGCGGGGACCTACGAGCAGTACTTC
>TRBD2|TRBJ2-7|TRBV4-2|.
CASSRGGRTSVYEQYF
TGTGCCAGCAGCCGCGGGGGGCGGACTAGCGTCTACGAGCAGTACTTC
>.|TRBJ2-3|TRBV5-1|.
CASSLSVTDTQYF
TGCGCCAGCAGCTTATCAGTCACAGATACGCAGTATTTT
>.|TRBJ2-7|TRBV4-1|once
CASSQETGPYEQYF
TGCGCCAGCAGCCAAGAGACAGGTCCCTACGAGCAGTACTTC
>.|TRBJ2-1|TRBV4-1|.
CASSQGPGTSYNEQFF
TGCGCCAGCAGCCAAGGGCCGGGAACCTCCTACAATGAGCAGTTCTTC
>TRBD1|TRBJ2-7|TRBV14|.
CASSLLPGQSSYEQYF
TGTGCCAGCAGCCTACTCCCGGGACAGAGCTCCTACGAGCAGTACTTC
>TRBD2|TRBJ2-5|TRBV5-6|once
CASSSLAGGQETQYF
TGTGCCAGCAGCTCACTAGCGGGGGGCCAAGAGACCCAGTACTTC
>.|TRBJ1-3|TRBV27|.
CASSLEGHSGNTIYF
TGTGCCAGCAGTTTAGAAGGCCACTCTGGAAACACCATATATTTT
>TRBD1|TRBJ1-2|TRBV30|.
CAHGQAYGYTF
TGTGCACACGGACAGGCCTATGGCTACACCTTC
>.|TRBJ2-7|TRBV19|once
CASSIGGTYEQYF
TGTGCCAGTAGTATAGGAGGGACCTACGAGCAGTACTTC
>.|TRBJ2-2|TRBV19|.
CASSMLAAMELFF
TGTGCCAGTAGTATGCTTGCAGCCATGGAGCTGTTTTTT
>.|TRBJ2-5|TRBV6-1|.
CASSESSGHGETQYF
TGTGCCAGCAGTGAATCATCGGGGCACGGGGAGACCCAGTACTTC
>TRBD1|TRBJ1-2|TRBV12-5|.
CASGLPTLYRGSGYTF
TGTGCTAGTGGTTTGCCCACCCTTTACAGGGGTAGTGGCTACACCTTC
>TRBD1|TRBJ1-3|TRBV30|.
CAWSVPTGAGNTIYF
TGTGCCTGGAGTGTACCTACAGGGGCTGGAAACACCATATATTTT
>.|TRBJ1-4|TRBV28|.
CASSRSDFATNEKLFF
TGTGCCAGCAGTCGGTCGGACTTCGCAACTAATGAAAAACTGTTTTTT
>TRBD1|TRBJ2-5|TRBV5-1|.
CASSPGTGVQETQYF
TGCGCCAGCAGCCCAGGGACAGGGGTACAAGAGACCCAGTACTTC
>.|TRBJ1-4|TRBV7-3|.
CASRSKPTGVLNEKLFF
TGTGCCAGCAGGAGTAAACCGACAGGCGTACTTAATGAAAAACTGTTTTTT
>.|TRBJ2-2|TRBV19|.
CASRGVIGFTGELFF
TGTGCCAGTAGGGGGGTAATAGGGTTCACCGGGGAGCTGTTTTTT
>TRBD1|TRBJ2-5|TRBV19|.
CASSSQNRGGRETQYF
TGTGCCAGTAGTTCTCAGAACAGGGGCGGCAGGGAGACCCAGTACTTC
>.|TRBJ2-6|TRBV28|few
CASSFGDQGSGANVLTF
TGTGCCAGCAGTTTCGGAGACCAGGGGTCTGGGGCCAACGTCCTGACTTTC
>TRBD2|TRBJ2-2|TRBV10-1|.
CASSRSGLAGANTGELFF
TGCGCCAGCAGTCGATCGGGACTAGCGGGGGCTAACACCGGGGAGCTGTTTTTT
>.|TRBJ1-3|TRBV11-2|.
CASSQQTFSGNTIYF
TGTGCCAGCAGCCAACAGACTTTCTCTGGAAACACCATATATTTT
>TRBD2|TRBJ2-7|TRBV4-2|once
CASRLAGGSSYEQYF
TGTGCCAGCAGGCTAGCGGGGGGAAGCTCCTACGAGCAGTACTTC
>TRBD2|TRBJ2-3|TRBV18|.
CASSPPPLAGGLEGTDTQYF
TGTGCCAGCTCACCACCGCCCCTAGCGGGGGGGCTCGAGGGCACAGATACGCAGTATTTT
>.|TRBJ1-4|TRBV19|.
CASSNRERRKLFF
TGTGCCAGTAGTAATAGGGAGAGGCGAAAACTGTTTTTT
>TRBD1|TRBJ1-4|TRBV5-4|once
CASSVQGEEKLFF
TGTGCCAGCAGCGTACAGGGGGAGGAAAAACTGTTTTTT
>.|TRBJ2-1|TRBV11-3|.
CASSLESDNEQFF
TGTGCCAGCAGCTTAGAGTCAGACAATGAGCAGTTCTTC
>TRBD1|TRBJ2-2|TRBV29-1|.
CSVEERRQGMNTGELFF
TGCAGCGTTGAAGAAAGGAGACAGGGGATGAACACCGGGGAGCTGTTTTTT
>TRBD1|TRBJ1-2|TRBV11-2|.
CASSTRQGAGGYTF
TGTGCCAGCAGCACTAGACAGGGGGCGGGTGGCTACACCTTC
>.|TRBJ2-2|TRBV19|once
CASRVAWNTGELFF
TGTGCCAGTCGGGTAGCATGGAACACCGGGGAGCTGTTTTTT
>.|TRBJ2-1|TRBV3-1/TRBV3-2|.
CASVAGAVGNEQFF
TGTGCCAGCGTCGCGGGGGCGGTTGGCAATGAGCAGTTCTTC
>.|TRBJ1-5|TRBV6-1|.
CASSEVGNQPQHF
TGTGCCAGCAGTGAAGTGGGCAATCAGCCCCAGCATTTT
>.|TRBJ2-2|TRBV19|.
CATWAAGIHTGELFF
TGTGCCACTTGGGCGGCGGGGATCCACACCGGGGAGCTGTTTTTT
>.|TRBJ2-5|TRBV5-4|.
CASSLTQTLQETQYF
TGTGCCAGCAGCTTAACACAAACGCTTCAAGAGACCCAGTACTTC
>.|TRBJ2-3|TRBV18|.
CASSPGRADTQYF
TGTGCCAGCTCACCAGGCAGGGCAGATACGCAGTATTTT
>TRBD1|TRBJ1-1|TRBV19|.
CASSFRDREKEAFF
TGTGCCAGTAGTTTTCGTGACAGGGAAAAAGAAGCTTTCTTT
>.|TRBJ1-1|TRBV5-6|.
CASSLRARGTEAFF
TGTGCCAGCAGCTTGAGGGCAAGGGGGACTGAAGCTTTCTTT
>.|TRBJ1-1|TRBV7-6|.
CASSPGTRGTEAFF
TGTGCCAGCAGCCCCGGGACCCGAGGGACTGAAGCTTTCTTT
>.|TRBJ1-3|TRBV30|.
CAWRVPTGISGNTIYF
TGTGCCTGGAGAGTCCCGACAGGCATCTCTGGAAACACCATATATTTT